This T cell receptor (beta chain) was documented in a study of early T cells in non-severe SARS-CoV-2 infection (dated by TCRdb to the early 2020s). Regarding the study in general: TCR sequencing used bulk RNA from unsorted whole blood, so alpha and beta chains could not be paired.

A case-control design nested within a healthcare worker cohort in London, UK, was used, with weekly nasopharyngeal swab PCR tests and blood sampling performed. Between 23 and 31 March 2020, the week of the UK lockdown, healthcare workers were enrolled and then followed up weekly for as long as 16 weeks. Overall study outcomes, separate from this receptor: VDJdb matching was skewed toward anti-spike CD8 responses and likely underestimated virus-specific expansions, missing private and CD4 specificities.

CDR1 SGHVS and CDR2 FQNEAQ were looked up in the germline V gene. V is cut back by 3 bases and J by 2 bases, with 5 bases in the junction unmatched. The CDR3 goes from the cysteine to the phenylalanine over 15 residues. Only the CDR3 DNA stays, 45 bases, in frame from base 1. The library was generated by 5' RACE. Data came from a NextSeq 500. In the TCR library protocol, unique molecular identifiers were attached to individual cDNA molecules to correct for PCR bias and sequencing error. Both TCR alpha and beta chains were sequenced, and tight co-correlation was observed between alpha and beta sequence abundances in each sample. As for how the authors treated the data: V gene, J gene and CDR3 annotation of TCR sequences was performed with Decombinator V4. TCRs were defined as expanded if a significant change between any two time points was detected under a Poisson model with p below 0.0001. Abundances of TCRs were expressed as counts per million after normalisation to the total number of TCRs sequenced in each sample. TRAV1-2 paired with TRAJ12, TRAJ20 or TRAJ33 defined MAIT TCRs, while TRAV10 paired with TRAJ18 defined iNKT TCRs. A search of VDJdb, accessed on 1 November 2021, was run for TCRs annotated to CMV, EBV and SARS-CoV-2, with TCRs annotated for multiple antigens excluded. The public reads were quality trimmed at Q25 with fastp and then assembled into clones with MiXCR by TCRdb, keeping productive beta chains. CDR3 protein sequences are deduplicated, and each keeps its most common genes and DNA. V and J calls and clone size were set by TCRdb, not the authors. In all, the sample holds under 85,000 distinct CDR3 sequences, and 12% of those were seen once. Less than 3% of the sample is taken by the ten largest.

This clonotype was detected only a few times. Its antigen specificity is not known. Base quality data are lacking; no much larger clone is found one base away. The specimen was whole blood. The receptor chain draws on TRBV7-8 and TRBJ2-3, with TRBD1 identical over 7 junction bases. This clonotype was sampled from an adult who was a healthcare worker with PCR-confirmed SARS-CoV-2 infection or an uninfected control (not recorded which). The CDR3 is CASSFPGQNTDTQYF. Here is the DNA: TGTGCCAGCAGCTTTCCGGGACAGAACACAGATACGCAGTATTTT.